A single sample is the source of the 19 T cell receptor beta chains below, sequenced in a study of molecular identifiers for immune sequencing clone quantification. MiXCR, run by TCRdb on the PCR reads, gives a single entry per CDR3 protein. The sample includes some 590,000 distinct CDR3 sequences, roughly 23% of them seen just once. Sequencing was performed on naive CD8+ T cells from blood, with Jurkat cell RNA spiked in. Subset here: FACS-sorted CD8+CD4-CCR7+CD45RA+ naive T cells. All receptors derive from a human donor in good health. Some libraries in this study had Jurkat cell RNA spiked in.

This clonotype was observed a handful of times. The chain couples TRBV12-3 or TRBV12-4 to TRBJ2-7, with 7 bases identical to TRBD1. V gave up 5 bases and J gave up 4 bases; unmatched junction bases: 8. The CDR3 sequence is 14 residues long. The CDR3 sequence is CASSGDREGYEQYF. CDR3 in DNA: TGTGCCAGCAGTGGCGACAGGGAAGGATACGAGCAGTACTTC.

This clonotype turned up a few times. The V and J genes are TRBV7-9 and TRBJ2-1, with 9 bases that match TRBD2. The CDR3 covers 17 residues. J gave up 4 bases and V 2 bases, and 9 bases lay outside the gene matches. Germline values: CDR1 SEHNR, CDR2 FQNEAQ (reference sequence). The CDR3 protein is CASSLNSLAGLYNEQFF. In nucleotides, the CDR3 is TGTGCCAGCAGCTTAAACTCTCTAGCGGGACTATACAATGAGCAGTTCTTC.

This clonotype was seen at least ten times. The chain has TRBV5-4 and TRBJ2-7; no firm D call. V shed 1 base and J shed 3 bases, with 8 bases lying between them. This CDR3 has 13 amino acids. Germline V gene lookup returns CDR1 SGHNT and CDR2 YYREEE (reference sequence). DNA for the CDR3: TGTGCCAGCAGCTTGTCGGGCGACTACGAGCAGTACTTC. Protein: CASSLSGDYEQYF.

This clonotype was seen at least ten times. V usage is TRBV19 and J usage is TRBJ2-3; D not certain. V was cut by 4 bases and J by 2 bases, with 16 bases left in between. This CDR3 has 16 amino acids. CDR1 is LNHDA, CDR2 SQIVND, per germline (reference sequence). The chain's CDR3 is CASSTSGFAITDTQYF. CDR3 sequence (DNA): TGTGCCAGTAGTACCTCAGGTTTCGCCATCACAGATACGCAGTATTTT.

This clonotype was observed at least ten times. The CDR3 is CSAQGTLAQFF. CDR3 DNA: TGCAGCGCCCAGGGGACTTTAGCGCAGTTCTTC. The genes are TRBV29-1 and TRBJ2-1; TRBD1 or TRBD2 may be the D gene (6 bases each). The CDR3 extends over 11 amino acids. Germline loops: CDR1 SQVTM, CDR2 ANQGSEA. The ends were cut back, 7 bases at V and 12 bases at J, with 16 bases in the middle.

This clonotype showed up just a few times. This sequence joins TRBV7-9 and TRBJ2-3; D perhaps matches TRBD2 (7 bases). V was trimmed by 0 bases and J by 4 bases, leaving 14 bases between them. The CDR3 has 16 amino acids. CDR1 SEHNR and CDR2 FQNEAQ come from the germline V gene (reference sequence). CDR3 bases: TGTGCCAGCAGCTTAGCACTCGGGGGGCAGGCAGATACGCAGTATTTT. As protein: CASSLALGGQADTQYF. Supplemented by reference TRBV7-9 and TRBJ2-3, the full variable domain reads DTGVSQNPRHKITKRGQNVTFRCDPISEHNRLYWYRQTLGQGPEFLTYFQNEAQLEKSRLLSDRFSAERPKGSFSTLEIQRTEQGDSAMYLCASSLALGGQADTQYFGPGTRLTVL.

This clonotype was found a few times. Lacking the conserved final phenylalanine or tryptophan, this CDR3 likely reflects a read error. This sequence joins TRBV4-3 and TRBJ2-7, with D possibly being TRBD1 or TRBD2 (5 bases each). This CDR3 spans 16 amino acids. Deletions cut 0 bases from V and 3 bases from J, with 15 bases between. The germline V gene has CDR1 LGHNA and CDR2 YSLEER. In DNA, the CDR3 is TGCGCCAGCAGCCAAGATCGGGGACGACTTAGCTACGAGCAGTACCTC. Translating gives CASSQDRGRLSYEQYL.

This clonotype was detected many times. This chain connects TRBV27 to TRBJ1-5; the D gene is possibly TRBD1 (6 bases). This CDR3 has 14 amino acids. Per germline, CDR1 MNHEY and CDR2 SMNVEV (reference sequence). V lost 2 bases and J 6 bases, leaving 11 bases between the germline ends. The CDR3 sequence is CASSLAGVGQPQHF. CDR3 DNA sequence: TGTGCCAGCAGTTTAGCAGGGGTCGGTCAGCCCCAGCATTTT.

This clonotype was counted a few times. This CDR3 is missing its conserved last phenylalanine or tryptophan, likely due to a read error. V usage is TRBV6-2 or TRBV6-3 and J usage is TRBJ2-5; TRBD1 might be the D (5 bases). The CDR3 loop spans 15 amino acids. V lost 7 bases to trimming and J lost 1 base, with 16 bases between them. In germline, CDR1 is MNHEY, CDR2 SVGEGT. The CDR3 nucleotides are TGTGCCAGCACCGCAGTGAAGGGGCTCCAAGAGACCCAGTACTCC. This sequence encodes CASTAVKGLQETQYS.

J is TRBJ2-7 and V is TRBV5-1; TRBD1 matches at 7 bases. The germline V gene encodes CDR1 SGHRS and CDR2 YFSETQ. This CDR3 is built from 14 residues. Trimming at V came to 4 bases and at J to 5 bases, leaving 9 bases not matched to a gene. The CDR3 spells CASSIQNTGDEQYF. CDR3 nucleotide sequence: TGCGCCAGCAGCATACAAAACACAGGGGACGAGCAGTACTTC.

This chain joins TRBV29-1 and TRBJ2-3; a possible D gene is TRBD1 (6 bases). The CDR3 extends over 17 amino acids. Germline CDR1 and CDR2: SQVTM and ANQGSEA. Trimming removed 4 bases at V and 2 bases at J, with 22 bases between. CDR3: CSVVARVGDKHTDTQYF. In DNA, the CDR3 is TGCAGCGTTGTGGCTAGAGTAGGGGACAAGCACACAGATACGCAGTATTTT.

This CDR3 is CASCQDPQAPYEQYF. As DNA, the CDR3 is TGTGCCAGCTGCCAAGATCCACAGGCCCCTTACGAGCAGTACTTC. The chain combines TRBV7-2 with TRBJ2-7; D is possibly TRBD1 (5 bases). The CDR3 sequence is 15 residues long. Germline CDR1 reads SGHTA; CDR2 reads FQGNSA. V gave up 8 bases and J gave up 4 bases, with 21 bases separating them.

This chain joins TRBV20-1 and TRBJ1-1; D is possibly TRBD1 (5 bases). There are 15 residues in the CDR3. V shed 6 bases and J shed 4 bases, with 21 bases lying between them. The germline V gene has CDR1 DFQATT and CDR2 SNEGSKA (reference sequence). DNA for the CDR3: TGCAGTGCCCCGCTCGGCGGGGGGGGGGGCACTGAAGCTTTCTTT. Residues: CSAPLGGGGGTEAFF.

This clonotype was seen many times. The chain carries TRBV7-9 and TRBJ2-2, with 9 nucleotides matching TRBD1. Trimming cost V 6 bases and J 7 bases; bases outside gene matches: 9. This CDR3 comprises 15 residues. Germline lookup yields CDR1 SEHNR and CDR2 FQNEAQ (reference sequence). As DNA, the CDR3 is TGTGCCAGCAGTCCGGCCGGGACAGGGATCGGGGAGCTGTTTTTT. Protein sequence: CASSPAGTGIGELFF.

This rearrangement joins TRBV27 to TRBJ2-3; 7 bases align to TRBD2. The CDR3 is 16 amino acids. Germline V gene data show CDR1 as MNHEY and CDR2 as SMNVEV (reference sequence). V trimming: 6 bases; J trimming: 2 bases; junction bases outside the gene matches: 11. This CDR3 reads CASSSRGLLSTDTQYF. DNA for the CDR3: TGTGCCAGCAGCAGTCGGGGACTACTATCCACAGATACGCAGTATTTT.

As for this clonotype: This sequence may be a read error, since a much larger clone differs from it by one base. The genes are TRBV29-1 and TRBJ2-3; D is possibly TRBD1 or TRBD2 (6 bases each). This CDR3 is 11 amino acids long. Germline V gene data show CDR1 as SQVTM and CDR2 as ANQGSEA. Trimming took 7 bases from V and 9 from J, leaving 14 bases between them. The CDR3 DNA is TGCAGCGCTGTGAGGGGGGAGACGCAGTATTTT. This sequence encodes CSAVRGETQYF.

This clonotype showed up just a few times. The chain recombines TRBV6-5 with TRBJ1-4; D is unclear. The CDR3 spans 14 residues. Germline-derived CDR1 and CDR2 are MNHEY and SVGAGI. The V and J ends lost 4 bases and 8 bases respectively, with 14 bases between them. CDR3 DNA sequence: TGTGCCAGCAGTTTCAGAATAAGCGGGGAAAAACTGTTTTTT. This translates into CASSFRISGEKLFF.

The sample holds many counts of this clonotype. The chain recombines TRBV6-6 with TRBJ1-1; D perhaps matches TRBD1 (6 bases). The CDR3 has 15 residues. Per germline, CDR1 MNHNY and CDR2 SVGAGI (reference sequence). The germline V and J ends were trimmed by 2 bases and 2 bases, with 12 bases remaining between them. The CDR3 nucleotides are TGTGCCAGCAGTTACGATAGGACAGTCAACACTGAAGCTTTCTTT. Translating it yields CASSYDRTVNTEAFF.

This clonotype was counted ten times or more. This chain connects TRBV4-3 to TRBJ2-3, with 8 bases identical to TRBD2. V was pared by 4 bases and J by 4 bases, with 13 bases of the junction left unmatched. CDR1 is LGHNA, CDR2 YSLEER, per germline. CDR3 length: 17 amino acids. DNA for the CDR3: TGCGCCAGCAGCCCATCCGCCCAGACTAGCGAGGCAGATACGCAGTATTTT. As protein: CASSPSAQTSEADTQYF.